One and the same sample provided the 7 T cell receptor beta chains below, sequenced in a study of cytomegalovirus exposure and HLA in healthy donors. A multiplex PCR was run with 60 Vbeta primers and 13 Jbeta primers. TCRdb's copy holds only in-frame clones and misses some; the assay was immunoSEQ multiplex PCR. The data contain 210,000 or so clones, more than 65% of them singletons. Sequences were obtained from PBMCs. Receptors originate from a man aged 18 to 30 in good health and CMV-seronegative.

The V and J genes are TRBV28 and TRBJ2-7, with a possible D match to TRBD1 (8 bases). Germline values: CDR1 MDHEN, CDR2 SYDVKM. CDR3 length: 14 residues. Deletions cut 6 bases from V and 1 base from J, with 13 bases between. CDR3 amino acids: CASRIQGGSYEQYF. CDR3 DNA sequence: TGTGCCAGCAGGATACAGGGGGGGTCCTACGAGCAGTACTTC.

The chain uses TRBV9 and TRBJ2-1; 7 bases are a match to TRBD1. The CDR3 loop spans 13 amino acids. CDR1 and CDR2 (germline): SGDLS, YYNGEE. The J segment lost 3 bases and the V segment lost 6 bases, leaving 3 bases of the junction unmatched. CDR3 region: CASTGTVYNEQFF. CDR3 nucleotide sequence: TGTGCCAGCACCGGGACAGTCTACAATGAGCAGTTCTTC.

The chain carries TRBV5-1 and TRBJ2-1, with TRBD2 as a possible D gene (5 bases). The CDR3 extends over 14 amino acids. Trimming took 1 base from V and 6 from J, leaving 11 bases between them. From germline, CDR1 is SGHRS and CDR2 YFSETQ. The CDR3 protein is CASSLRGSGNEQFF. As DNA, the CDR3 is TGCGCCAGCAGCTTGAGAGGGTCGGGCAATGAGCAGTTCTTC.

The V call is TRBV30, the J call TRBJ1-1, with a weak D call TRBD1 (6 bases). Germline values: CDR1 GTSNPN, CDR2 SVGIG (reference sequence). Between the trimmed V and J ends, which lost 0 bases and 4 bases, there was a span of 12 bases. CDR3 length equals 14 residues. CDR3 residues: CAWSVGGLATEAFF. CDR3 in DNA: TGTGCCTGGAGTGTCGGGGGGCTGGCCACTGAAGCTTTCTTT.

This chain links TRBV27 with TRBJ2-7, with 9 positions matching TRBD2. J was trimmed by 2 bases and V by 0 bases; bases with no gene match: 11. This CDR3 is built from 18 residues. The germline CDR1 and CDR2 sequences are MNHEY and SMNVEV (reference sequence). As DNA, the CDR3 is TGTGCCAGCAGTTTATCATGCACCGGGACTAGCAGAACCTACGAGCAGTACTTC. Encoded protein: CASSLSCTGTSRTYEQYF.

The V call is TRBV28, the J call TRBJ2-7, with a tentative D call TRBD2 (6 bases). V shed 6 bases and J shed 0 bases, with 15 bases lying between them. The V gene's germline CDR1 is MDHEN and CDR2 SYDVKM. The CDR3 runs 15 residues. CDR3 sequence: CASRTWGRSSYEQYF. The CDR3 DNA reads as TGTGCCAGCAGGACCTGGGGGAGGAGCTCCTACGAGCAGTACTTC.

The sample holds one count of this clone. This chain connects TRBV2 to TRBJ1-2; 11 nucleotides agree with TRBD1. Germline CDR1 SNHLY, CDR2 FYNNEI. The CDR3 has 14 amino acids. V trimming: 5 bases; J trimming: 4 bases; junction bases outside the gene matches: 3. CDR3 in amino acids: CASSTGTGGYGYTF. CDR3 DNA sequence: TGTGCCAGCAGTACTGGGACAGGGGGCTATGGCTACACCTTC. Full variable domain (missing parts from reference TRBV2 and TRBJ1-2): EPEVTQTPSHQVTQMGQEVILRCVPISNHLYFYWYRQILGQKVEFLVSFYNNEISEKSEIFDDQFSVERPDGSNFTLKIRSTKLEDSAMYFCASSTGTGGYGYTFGSGTRLTVV.